This TCR beta chain derives from a study of blood T cells in healthy people across ages. The wider study: About one barcoded beta molecule per two T cells was the capture yield of template switching.

The use of a sample-barcoded 5' primer and a J-beta primer mix characterized a second PCR of 7 to 11 cycles. TCRdb reprocessed the 5' RACE reads with MiXCR, giving one entry per CDR3 protein. The sample records about 800,000 distinct CDR3 sequences, 58% being singletons. CDR1 is MNHEY, CDR2 SVGAGI, per germline. Between the trimmed V and J ends, which lost 8 bases and 7 bases, there was a span of 20 bases. This CDR3 is built from 14 residues. No fewer than 6 micrograms of total RNA were isolated from every sample. The source is a man aged 25-45 years in good health. The sample comprised blood. This chain connects TRBV6-5 to TRBJ1-2; D perhaps matches TRBD1 (6 bases). The CDR3 reads CASAYNRESSGYTF. The CDR3 bases are TGTGCCAGCGCATATAACAGGGAGTCGAGTGGCTACACCTTC.